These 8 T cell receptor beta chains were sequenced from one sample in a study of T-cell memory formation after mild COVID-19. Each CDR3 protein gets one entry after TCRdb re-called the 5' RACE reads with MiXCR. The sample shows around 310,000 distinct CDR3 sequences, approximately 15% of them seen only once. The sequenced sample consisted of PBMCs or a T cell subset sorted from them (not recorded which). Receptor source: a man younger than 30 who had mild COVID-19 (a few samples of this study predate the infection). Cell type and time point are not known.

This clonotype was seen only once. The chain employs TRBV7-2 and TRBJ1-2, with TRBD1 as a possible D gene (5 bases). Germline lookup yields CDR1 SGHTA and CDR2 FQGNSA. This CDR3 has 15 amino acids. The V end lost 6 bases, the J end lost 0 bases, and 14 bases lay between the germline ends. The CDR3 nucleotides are TGTGCCAGCAGACCCGCTGGGGCAGCTAACTATGGCTACACCTTC. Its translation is CASRPAGAANYGYTF. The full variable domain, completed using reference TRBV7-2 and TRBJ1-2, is GAGVSQSPSNKVTEKGKDVELRCDPISGHTALYWYRQSLGQGLEFLIYFQGNSAPDKSGLPSDRFSAERTGGSVSTLTIQRTQQEDSAVYLCASRPAGAANYGYTFGSGTRLTVV.

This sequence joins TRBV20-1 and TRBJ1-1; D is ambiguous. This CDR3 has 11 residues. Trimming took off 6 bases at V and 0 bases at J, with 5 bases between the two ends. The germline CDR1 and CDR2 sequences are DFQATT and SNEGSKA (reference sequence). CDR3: CSAPMNTEAFF. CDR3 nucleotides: TGCAGTGCCCCCATGAACACTGAAGCTTTCTTT.

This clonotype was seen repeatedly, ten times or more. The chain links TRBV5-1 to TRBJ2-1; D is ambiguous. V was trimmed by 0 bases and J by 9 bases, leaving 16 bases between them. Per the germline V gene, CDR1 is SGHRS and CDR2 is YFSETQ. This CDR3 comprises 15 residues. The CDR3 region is CASSLGVRERGEQFF. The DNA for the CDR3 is TGCGCCAGCAGCTTGGGGGTACGCGAGCGCGGTGAGCAGTTCTTC.

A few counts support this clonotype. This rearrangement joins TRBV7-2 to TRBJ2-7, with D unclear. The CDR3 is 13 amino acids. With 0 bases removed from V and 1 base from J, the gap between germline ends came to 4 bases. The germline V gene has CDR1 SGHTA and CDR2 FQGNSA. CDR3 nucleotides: TGTGCCAGCAGCTTAGCCGCATCCTACGAGCAGTACGTC. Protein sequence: CASSLAASYEQYV.

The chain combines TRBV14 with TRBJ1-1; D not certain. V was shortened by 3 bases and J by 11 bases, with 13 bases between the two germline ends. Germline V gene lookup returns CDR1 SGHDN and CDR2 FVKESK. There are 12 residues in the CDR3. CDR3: CASSQRPGRAFF. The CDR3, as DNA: TGTGCCAGCAGCCAGAGGCCGGGTCGGGCTTTCTTT.

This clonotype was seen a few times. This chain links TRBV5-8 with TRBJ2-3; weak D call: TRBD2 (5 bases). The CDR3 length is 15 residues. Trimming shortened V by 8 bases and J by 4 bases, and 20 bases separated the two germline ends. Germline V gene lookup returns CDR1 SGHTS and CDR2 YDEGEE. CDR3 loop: CARASTYSEADTQYF. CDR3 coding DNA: TGTGCCAGAGCATCCACGTATAGCGAGGCAGATACGCAGTATTTT. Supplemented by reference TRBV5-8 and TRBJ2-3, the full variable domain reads EAGVTQSPTHLIKTRGQQATLRCSPISGHTSVYWYQQALGLGLQFLLWYDEGEERNRGNFPPRFSGRQFPNYSSELNVNALELEDSALYLCARASTYSEADTQYFGPGTRLTVL.

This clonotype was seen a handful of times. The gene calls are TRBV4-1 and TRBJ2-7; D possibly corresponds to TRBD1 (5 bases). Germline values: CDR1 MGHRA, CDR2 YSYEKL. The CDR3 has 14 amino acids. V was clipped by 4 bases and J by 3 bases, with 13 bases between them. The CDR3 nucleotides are TGCGCCAGCAGCCCTGCCTCCCAGGGCTACGAGCAGTACTTC. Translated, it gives CASSPASQGYEQYF.

The CDR3 region is CASSLGKRTVNTEAFF. The DNA of the CDR3 is TGTGCCAGCAGTTTGGGGAAGAGGACGGTGAACACTGAAGCTTTCTTT. The V call is TRBV12-3 or TRBV12-4, the J call TRBJ1-1; D remains ambiguous. This CDR3 contains 16 residues. The ends were cut back, 3 bases at V and 0 bases at J, with 14 bases in the middle.